The T cell receptor beta chain described here comes from a study of blood T cell repertoires in COVID-19. Study summary: There were acute and convalescent COVID-19 samples, and they came from the United States, Italy and Spain.

Profiling relied on immunoSEQ multiplex PCR, and the TCRdb table lists in-frame clones only, not all of them. The sample gives about 140,000 clones, over 80% of which show up once; roughly 1.6% is in the top ten. Germline trimming cut 0 bases from V and 6 bases from J; bases unmatched to any gene: 9. CDR1 is MNHEY, CDR2 SMNVEV, per germline (reference sequence). The CDR3 runs 17 residues. This receptor was identified in a human donor in a cohort sampled during active COVID-19. The V and J genes are TRBV27 and TRBJ1-5; 9 bases agree with TRBD1. The source material was peripheral blood. CDR3 bases: TGTGCCAGCAGTTTATCGCCTAACAGGGGGCGCCTTCAGCCCCAGCATTTT. Amino acid sequence: CASSLSPNRGRLQPQHF.